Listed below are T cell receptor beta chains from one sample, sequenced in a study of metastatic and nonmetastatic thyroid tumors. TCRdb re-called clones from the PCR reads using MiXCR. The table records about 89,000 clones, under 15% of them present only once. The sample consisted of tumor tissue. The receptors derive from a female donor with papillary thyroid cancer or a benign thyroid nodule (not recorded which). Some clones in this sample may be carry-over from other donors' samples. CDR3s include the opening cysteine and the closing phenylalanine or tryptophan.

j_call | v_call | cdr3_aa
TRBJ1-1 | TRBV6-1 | CASRPKAVNTEAFF
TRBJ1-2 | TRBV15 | CATSRFGQGDYGYTF
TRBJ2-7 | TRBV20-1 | CSARSGAYEQYF
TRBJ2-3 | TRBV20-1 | CSAALAGGPSHTQYF
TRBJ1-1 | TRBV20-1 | CSAPPVVDNTEAFF
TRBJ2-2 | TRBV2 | CASSGRINTGELFF
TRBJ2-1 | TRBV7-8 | CASSPGLAGEQFF
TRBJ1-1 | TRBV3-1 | CASSQVGGNTEAFF
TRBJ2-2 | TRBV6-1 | CASARERFAGELFF
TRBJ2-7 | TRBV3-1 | CASSSRTGGTYEQYF
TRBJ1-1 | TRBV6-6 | CASSYSGRLVRAFF
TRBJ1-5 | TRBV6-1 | CASSGLCNEPQHF
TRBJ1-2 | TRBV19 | CASSIPDSHSYGYTF
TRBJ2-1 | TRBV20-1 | CSAVPGQGYNEQFF
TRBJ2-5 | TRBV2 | CASRAGSLVETQYF